This T cell receptor beta chain was observed in a study of vaccination and CD4 T cells after COVID-19. CDR3 length: 18 amino acids. After removal of 0 bases from V and 1 base from J, the junction contained 3 bases not matched to a gene. Germline CDR1 LGHNA, CDR2 YNFKEQ. Treatment specified: approximately nine-day PBMC culture with coronavirus spike peptide pools or control peptides (ViraFEST assay). A word on this clonotype: Antigen: not known.

An Oncomine TCR Beta short-read assay was used to sequence the DNA from cultured CD4+ T cells. TCRdb reprocessed the PCR reads via MiXCR and lists one record per CDR3 protein. The sample has roughly 14,000 distinct CDR3 sequences; around 48% are singletons. Here the sequenced sample was CD4+ T cells from blood, cultured in vitro, taken before SARS-CoV-2 vaccination. This sequence was found in a human donor who had recovered from COVID-19. The chain uses TRBV4-2 and TRBJ2-5, with 15 positions matching TRBD2. CDR3 sequence: CASSQEGLAGGVQETQYF. In DNA form, the CDR3 reads TGTGCCAGCAGCCAAGAAGGACTAGCGGGAGGGGTCCAAGAGACCCAGTACTTC.